These T cell receptor beta chains were read from a single sample in a study of control samples from healthy donors and cancer patients. Using immunoSEQ multiplex PCR, the repertoire was profiled, and TCRdb retains in-frame clones only, with some absent. The top ten clones hold less than 35% of a sample with under 20,000 clones, 80% to 85% of them seen once. Material: PBMCs. The receptors were sampled from a man older than 75 with head and neck cancer. CDR3s include the opening cysteine and the closing phenylalanine or tryptophan. A D gene is named only where the DNA matches it firmly. Clone size is given for some rows only: seen once, a few or many times, or a class if the clone is expanded.

CDR3aa	CDR3nt	v_gene	abundance	d_gene	j_gene
CASSFGRNNEQFF	TGCGCCAGCAGCTTCGGACGAAACAATGAGCAGTTCTTC	TRBV5-1	few	.	TRBJ2-1
CASGDGPTGELFF	TGTGCCTCTGGCGATGGTCCTACCGGGGAGCTGTTTTTT	TRBV11-3	medium-sized	.	TRBJ2-2
CASSANTGELFF	TGTGCCAGCAGCGCGAACACCGGGGAGCTGTTTTTT	TRBV9	.	.	TRBJ2-2
CASSSSSGGAGTQYF	TGTGCCAGCAGCTCCTCTAGCGGGGGGGCAGGGACCCAGTACTTC	TRBV7-3	.	TRBD2	TRBJ2-5
CASSLIGPNTEAFF	TGTGCCAGCAGCTTAATCGGCCCGAACACTGAAGCTTTCTTT	TRBV7-8	few	.	TRBJ1-1
CASSSIGWGGEDYGYTF	TGCGCCAGCAGCTCCATTGGATGGGGGGGCGAGGACTATGGCTACACCTTC	TRBV5-1	.	.	TRBJ1-2
CAVWESYQETQYF	TGTGCCGTTTGGGAGTCTTACCAAGAGACCCAGTACTTC	TRBV6-1	.	.	TRBJ2-5
CASCNPNYGYTF	TGTGCCAGCTGCAACCCTAACTATGGCTACACCTTC	TRBV6-5	.	.	TRBJ1-2
CASSVPGEQYF	TGTGCCAGCAGTGTCCCAGGGGAGCAGTACTTC	TRBV27	.	.	TRBJ2-7
CASSLYGYEQYF	TGTGCCAGCAGCTTATATGGGTACGAGCAGTACTTC	TRBV7-2	.	.	TRBJ2-7
CASSLGVGLYNEQFF	TGTGCCAGCAGCTTAGGGGTTGGACTCTACAATGAGCAGTTCTTC	TRBV7-3	.	.	TRBJ2-1
CASSPSGANVLTF	TGTGCCAGCAGCCCCTCTGGGGCCAACGTCCTGACTTTC	TRBV3-1/TRBV3-2	.	.	TRBJ2-6
CASSGNRDYEQYF	TGTGCCAGCAGCGGAAACAGGGACTACGAGCAGTACTTC	TRBV5-4	.	.	TRBJ2-7
CAWSYRDRGRTDTQYF	TGTGCCTGGAGTTACCGGGACAGGGGAAGGACAGATACGCAGTATTTT	TRBV30	.	TRBD1	TRBJ2-3
CASSPTAFLYEQYF	TGTGCCAGCAGCCCGACAGCTTTTCTCTACGAGCAGTACTTC	TRBV5-6	once	.	TRBJ2-7
CASSSSSGGAYEQYF	TGTGCCAGCAGCTCGTCTAGCGGGGGGGCCTACGAGCAGTACTTC	TRBV11-2	.	TRBD2	TRBJ2-7
CASSGAGVNTGELFF	TGTGCCAGCAGCGGAGCCGGGGTCAACACCGGGGAGCTGTTTTTT	TRBV7-9	.	.	TRBJ2-2
CASSPFGGRADTQYF	TGTGCCAGCAGCCCCTTTGGGGGGCGCGCAGATACGCAGTATTTT	TRBV11-2	.	.	TRBJ2-3
CASSQQAANYGYTF	TGCGCCAGCAGCCAACAAGCTGCTAACTATGGCTACACCTTC	TRBV4-1	.	.	TRBJ1-2
CASSLEARTGSYNNEQFF	TGTGCCAGCAGCTTAGAGGCAAGGACAGGGTCTTATAACAATGAGCAGTTCTTC	TRBV7-9	once	TRBD1	TRBJ2-1
CASSNTQGPNEKLFF	TGTGCCAGTAGTAACACACAGGGGCCTAATGAAAAACTGTTTTTT	TRBV19	.	TRBD1	TRBJ1-4
CASSLRKDEAFF	TGTGCCAGCAGCCTAAGGAAAGATGAAGCTTTCTTT	TRBV5-6	.	.	TRBJ1-1
CASSTIAGAGDTQYF	TGTGCCAGCAGCACTATAGCGGGAGCGGGAGATACGCAGTATTTT	TRBV9	.	TRBD2	TRBJ2-3
CATDNYGYTF	TGTGCCACGGATAACTATGGCTACACCTTC	TRBV12-3/TRBV12-4	.	.	TRBJ1-2
CAIRARQGSTGEESEQYF	TGTGCCATCAGGGCGAGACAGGGTTCAACGGGAGAGGAGAGCGAGCAGTACTTC	TRBV10-3	.	.	TRBJ2-7
CASSLADRNTGELFF	TGCGCCAGCAGCCTGGCCGACAGAAACACCGGGGAGCTGTTTTTT	TRBV4-1	.	.	TRBJ2-2
CSVVKKVDEQYF	TGCAGCGTTGTAAAGAAGGTAGACGAGCAGTACTTC	TRBV29-1	.	.	TRBJ2-7
CASSQGEGANSGNTIYF	TGTGCCAGCAGCCAAGGGGAGGGGGCGAACTCTGGAAACACCATATATTTT	TRBV7-9	few	TRBD1	TRBJ1-3
CASSPRRKSGELFF	TGTGCCAGCAGCCCCCGCCGCAAGTCCGGGGAGCTGTTTTTT	TRBV7-3	medium-sized	.	TRBJ2-2
CASSEVGTTNEKLFF	TGTGCCAGCAGTGAAGTGGGGACTACTAATGAAAAACTGTTTTTT	TRBV6-1	.	.	TRBJ1-4
CASSFTTGLGSGNTIYF	TGTGCCAGCAGCTTTACAACAGGACTAGGGAGTGGAAACACCATATATTTT	TRBV7-2	.	.	TRBJ1-3
CASSLSGYTDTQYF	TGTGCCAGCAGCCTTAGTGGATACACAGATACGCAGTATTTT	TRBV5-6	few	.	TRBJ2-3
CASSPQGRDTQYF	TGTGCCAGCTCACCACAGGGACGCGATACGCAGTATTTT	TRBV18	.	.	TRBJ2-3
CASSSNRGTNEQFF	TGTGCCAGCAGCTCAAACAGGGGGACCAATGAGCAGTTCTTC	TRBV7-2	.	TRBD1	TRBJ2-1
CSVDEGGNTGELFF	TGCAGCGTTGATGAGGGAGGGAACACCGGGGAGCTGTTTTTT	TRBV29-1	large	.	TRBJ2-2
CASCTPTAPPTEAFF	TGTGCCAGCTGCACACCGACGGCGCCCCCCACTGAAGCTTTCTTT	TRBV6-6	.	.	TRBJ1-1
CSVLVGELDNYGYTF	TGCAGCGTTCTCGTGGGGGAATTAGATAACTATGGCTACACCTTC	TRBV29-1	few	.	TRBJ1-2
CASSISGALNTEAFF	TGTGCCAGTAGTATATCCGGGGCTCTCAACACTGAAGCTTTCTTT	TRBV19	.	.	TRBJ1-1